The present entry profiles one T cell receptor (beta chain) with its context. CDR3 length: 16 amino acids. Germline assignment: CDR1 LNHNV and CDR2 YYDKDF (reference sequence). V was clipped by 3 bases and J by 5 bases; unmatched bases: 11. TCRdb keeps only in-frame clones here, not all; method: immunoSEQ multiplex PCR. Here the sample spans some 190,000 clones, around 82% being singletons. This sample is drawn from a study of blood T cell repertoires in COVID-19. The receptor was derived from a man at least 80 years old with COVID-19, enrolled during active disease. Specimen: peripheral blood. This sequence joins TRBV15 and TRBJ2-7, with 9 positions matching TRBD1. In DNA form, the CDR3 reads TGTGCCACCAGCAGGGTTCGAGGACAGGGGACCCACGAGCAGTACTTC. Encoded protein: CATSRVRGQGTHEQYF.